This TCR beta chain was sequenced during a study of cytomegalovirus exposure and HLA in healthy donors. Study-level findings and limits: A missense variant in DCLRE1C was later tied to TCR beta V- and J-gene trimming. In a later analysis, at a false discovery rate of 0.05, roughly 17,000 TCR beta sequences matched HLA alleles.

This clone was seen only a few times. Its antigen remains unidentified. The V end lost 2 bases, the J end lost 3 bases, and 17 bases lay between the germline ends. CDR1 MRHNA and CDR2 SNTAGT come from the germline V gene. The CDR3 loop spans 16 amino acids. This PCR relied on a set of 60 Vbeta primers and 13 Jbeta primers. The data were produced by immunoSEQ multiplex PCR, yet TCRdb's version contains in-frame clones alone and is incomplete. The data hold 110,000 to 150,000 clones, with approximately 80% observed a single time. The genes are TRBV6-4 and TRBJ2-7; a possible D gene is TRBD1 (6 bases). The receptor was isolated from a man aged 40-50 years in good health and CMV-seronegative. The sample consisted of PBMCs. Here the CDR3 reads CASSDGRGSECYEQYF. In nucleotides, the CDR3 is TGTGCCAGCAGTGACGGCAGGGGAAGTGAGTGCTACGAGCAGTACTTC.